These 29 T cell receptor beta chains were sequenced from one sample in a study of CD8 T cells in ankylosing spondylitis. What these receptors recognize is not known. MiXCR was run by TCRdb on the 5' RACE reads, yielding one entry per CDR3 protein. The sample includes 400,000 or so distinct CDR3 sequences, about 25% of them seen just once. Study results and limitations: Roughly eight highly homologous variants made up a TCR beta motif that seemed to typify ankylosing spondylitis blood.

Sequenced sample: blood, either unsorted or a sorted T cell fraction (not recorded which). The receptors come from a male donor with ankylosing spondylitis.

This clonotype was counted between two and nine times. The chain uses TRBV5-1 and TRBJ2-3, with a tentative D call TRBD2 (6 bases). Germline V gene lookup returns CDR1 SGHRS and CDR2 YFSETQ. Trimming cost V 1 base and J 0 bases, with 9 bases left between them. The CDR3 has 15 amino acids. CDR3 loop: CASSLSGSSTDTQYF. The CDR3 DNA reads TGCGCCAGCAGCTTGAGCGGGTCCAGCACAGATACGCAGTATTTT.

This chain uses TRBV29-1 with TRBJ2-3; 9 bases are shared with TRBD2. Germline loops: CDR1 SQVTM, CDR2 ANQGSEA. J was trimmed by 4 bases and V by 5 bases; bases with no gene match: 10. This CDR3 spans 15 amino acids. The CDR3 coding sequence is TGCAGCGTTCCCCCTGTTAGCGGGGGCCCAGATACGCAGTATTTT. Amino acids: CSVPPVSGGPDTQYF.

V and J are TRBV12-3 or TRBV12-4 and TRBJ2-3; TRBD2 might be the D (5 bases). V gave up 4 bases and J gave up 3 bases, with 14 bases separating them. The CDR3 runs 15 residues. The CDR3 spells CASSSRLAETDTQYF. The CDR3 DNA reads TGTGCCAGCAGTTCTAGGCTAGCTGAGACAGATACGCAGTATTTT.

This clonotype appeared a few times. The chain joins TRBV29-1 to TRBJ1-2, with D unresolved. The germline V and J ends were trimmed by 2 bases and 5 bases, with 12 bases remaining between them. The CDR3 spans 13 residues. The germline V gene has CDR1 SQVTM and CDR2 ANQGSEA. The CDR3 region has the DNA TGCAGCGTTGAACCCGGGTCCCGTTATGGCTACACCTTC. Encoded protein: CSVEPGSRYGYTF.

This clonotype was observed a handful of times. The chain recombines TRBV5-1 with TRBJ2-2, with a weak D call TRBD2 (6 bases). Germline CDR1 reads SGHRS; CDR2 reads YFSETQ. Trimming pared 4 bases from V and 1 base from J, leaving 11 bases between. The CDR3 has 15 residues. The CDR3 loop reads CASSQGLVNTGELFF. DNA of the CDR3: TGCGCCAGCAGCCAGGGACTTGTGAACACCGGGGAGCTGTTTTTT.

This clonotype was detected only a few times. The rearrangement uses TRBV6-1 and TRBJ1-5; no firm D call. V was pared by 2 bases and J by 5 bases, with 7 bases between. Germline V gene lookup returns CDR1 MNHNS and CDR2 SASEGT. The CDR3 sequence is 13 residues long. CDR3 protein: CASSEMLDQPQHF. CDR3 nucleotides: TGTGCCAGCAGTGAAATGTTGGATCAGCCCCAGCATTTT.

The chain carries TRBV6-1 and TRBJ2-1; 13 bases are a match to TRBD2. Germline values: CDR1 MNHNS, CDR2 SASEGT. This CDR3 spans 15 amino acids. V was clipped by 7 bases and J by 7 bases; unmatched bases: 7. CDR3 amino acids: CASTRGLAGYNEQFF. CDR3 DNA: TGTGCCAGCACGCGGGGACTAGCGGGATATAATGAGCAGTTCTTC.

In the case of this clonotype: Since the CDR3 does not end with the conserved phenylalanine or tryptophan, this likely comes from a read error. The J gene is TRBJ1-2, the V gene TRBV4-1; possibly TRBD1 for D (6 bases). The V and J ends lost 2 bases and 4 bases respectively, with 14 bases between them. The CDR3 is 15 residues long. Germline assignment: CDR1 MGHRA and CDR2 YSYEKL. The CDR3 region is CASSQPGGGGYGYTC. For the CDR3, the DNA is TGCGCCAGCAGCCAACCTGGAGGGGGAGGCTATGGCTACACCTGC.

The chain recombines TRBV12-3 or TRBV12-4 with TRBJ2-2, with 13 nucleotides matching TRBD2. The trim removed 7 bases at V and 8 bases at J, leaving 19 bases unmatched. The CDR3 consists of 19 residues. The CDR3 spells CASTTYLRTSGRVQGELFF. The CDR3 nucleotides read TGTGCCAGCACTACCTACCTACGGACTAGCGGGAGAGTACAGGGGGAGCTGTTTTTT.

The V and J genes are TRBV7-2 and TRBJ2-3, with 9 bases identical to TRBD1. Germline V gene sequence: CDR1 SGHTA, CDR2 FQGNSA. The V and J ends lost 5 bases and 6 bases, in that order; junction bases with no gene match: 9. CDR3 length: 15 amino acids. In DNA form, the CDR3 reads TGTGCCAGCAGCGCGATGGGACAGGGAACGGATACGCAGTATTTT. Amino acid sequence: CASSAMGQGTDTQYF. The full variable domain, rest sourced from reference TRBV7-2 and TRBJ2-3, is GAGVSQSPSNKVTEKGKDVELRCDPISGHTALYWYRQSLGQGLEFLIYFQGNSAPDKSGLPSDRFSAERTGGSVSTLTIQRTQQEDSAVYLCASSAMGQGTDTQYFGPGTRLTVL.

This rearrangement joins TRBV9 to TRBJ1-6, with a weak D call TRBD1 (5 bases). CDR3 length equals 17 residues. Trimming took 0 bases from V and 9 from J, leaving 19 bases between them. Germline CDR1 is SGDLS and CDR2 is YYNGEE. CDR3 amino acids: CASSVAEGSRTRSPLHF. The CDR3 bases are TGTGCCAGCAGCGTAGCCGAGGGGTCCCGAACCCGTTCACCCCTCCACTTT.

This clonotype was seen a few times. V is TRBV20-1 and J is TRBJ2-3, with D tentatively TRBD2 (6 bases). The CDR3 contains 13 residues. The germline gives CDR1 DFQATT, CDR2 SNEGSKA (reference sequence). CDR3 sequence reads: CSPGGSGGDTQYF. Written as DNA, the CDR3 is TGCAGCCCTGGGGGGTCGGGCGGGGATACGCAGTATTTT.

This clonotype has a handful of counts. The V and J genes are TRBV11-2 and TRBJ1-3; D is unresolved. This CDR3 has 14 amino acids. Trimming pared 5 bases from V and 2 bases from J, leaving 10 bases between. CDR1 and CDR2 from the germline V gene are SGHAT and FQNNGV. CDR3 in amino acids: CASSTRRTGNTIYF. The CDR3 DNA is TGTGCCAGCAGCACACGACGGACTGGAAACACCATATATTTT.

This chain uses TRBV20-1 with TRBJ1-2, with D perhaps matching TRBD1 (5 bases). CDR3 size: 14 residues. Trimming left V 6 bases short and J 3 bases short, with 17 bases between. From germline, CDR1 is DFQATT and CDR2 SNEGSKA (reference sequence). CDR3 nucleotides: TGCAGTGCGCACTCGGGGGGGAATGACTATGGCTACACCTTC. It yields the protein CSAHSGGNDYGYTF.

The chain couples TRBV3-1 to TRBJ2-7; unclear D gene. The CDR3 consists of 14 residues. Germline V gene data show CDR1 as LGHDT and CDR2 as YNNKEL (reference sequence). Deletions cut 3 bases from V and 0 bases from J, with 9 bases between. The CDR3 coding sequence is TGTGCCAGCAGCCATCGGCAGGCCTCCTACGAGCAGTACTTC. Amino acids: CASSHRQASYEQYF.

The sample holds a few counts of this clonotype. This rearrangement joins TRBV5-1 to TRBJ2-3, with D maybe TRBD1 (5 bases). Germline V gene lookup returns CDR1 SGHRS and CDR2 YFSETQ. Trimming stripped 0 bases from V and 0 bases from J, with 11 bases between. This CDR3 comprises 16 residues. This chain's CDR3 is CASSLAGRHSTDTQYF. The CDR3 DNA reads as TGCGCCAGCAGCTTGGCAGGGCGCCATAGCACAGATACGCAGTATTTT.

This clonotype has more than one count but fewer than ten. The rearrangement uses TRBV5-6 and TRBJ2-2; D gene ambiguous. The V end lost 0 bases, the J end lost 1 base, and 10 bases lay between the germline ends. From germline, CDR1 is SGHDT and CDR2 YYEEEE. The CDR3 sequence is 16 residues long. CDR3 protein: CASSLAQHLNTGELFF. CDR3 nucleotides: TGTGCCAGCAGCTTGGCACAGCACTTGAACACCGGGGAGCTGTTTTTT.

The table lists this clonotype with a few counts. This rearrangement joins TRBV3-1 to TRBJ1-5; 9 nucleotides align to TRBD1. This CDR3 comprises 15 residues. With 0 bases clipped from V and 7 bases from J, the junction kept 4 bases outside the gene matches. Per germline, CDR1 LGHDT and CDR2 YNNKEL (reference sequence). The CDR3 DNA follows: TGTGCCAGCAGCCAAGATGCGGACAGGGGCCAGCCCCAGCATTTT. Translation gives CASSQDADRGQPQHF.

This chain connects TRBV5-1 to TRBJ2-3, with 8 nucleotides matching TRBD1. This CDR3 is 15 amino acids long. Germline V CDR1 and CDR2: SGHRS, YFSETQ. V dropped 4 bases and J dropped 2; count of bases not matched to a gene: 6. The CDR3 bases are TGCGCCAGCAGCCCGGGACAGGACAACACAGATACGCAGTATTTT. It encodes CASSPGQDNTDTQYF.

This clonotype was counted only a few times. J is TRBJ2-3 and V is TRBV5-1, with 9 bases identical to TRBD2. CDR1 and CDR2 (germline): SGHRS, YFSETQ. This CDR3 region has 14 residues. V dropped 5 bases and J dropped 1; count of bases not matched to a gene: 2. This CDR3 reads CASRASGGTDTQYF. DNA of the CDR3: TGCGCCAGCAGGGCTAGCGGGGGCACAGATACGCAGTATTTT.

The V and J genes are TRBV18 and TRBJ1-6; 8 positions agree with TRBD1. Germline assignment: CDR1 KGHSH and CDR2 LQKENI. V shed 5 bases, J shed 10 bases, and the junction held 10 bases outside the gene matches. The CDR3 sequence is 15 residues long. This chain's CDR3 is CASSEAGGHGSPLHF. CDR3 in DNA: TGTGCCAGCTCAGAGGCAGGGGGCCACGGATCACCCCTCCACTTT.

This clonotype was observed a single time. This chain joins TRBV18 and TRBJ2-2; 7 bases match TRBD1. V shed 3 bases, J shed 1 base, and the junction held 2 bases outside the gene matches. The V gene's germline CDR1 is KGHSH and CDR2 LQKENI. This CDR3 has 15 amino acids. CDR3 sequence reads: CASSPGDRNTGELFF. For the CDR3, the DNA is TGTGCCAGCTCACCCGGGGACAGGAACACCGGGGAGCTGTTTTTT.

The chain has TRBV18 and TRBJ1-2, with D perhaps matching TRBD1 (5 bases). The CDR3 has 16 residues. The V gene lost 1 base and the J gene lost 4 bases, with 16 bases spanning the gap. Germline V gives CDR1 KGHSH, CDR2 LQKENI. The CDR3: CASSPLVPPGGYGYTF. CDR3 sequence (DNA): TGTGCCAGCTCACCACTCGTTCCTCCGGGGGGCTATGGCTACACCTTC. Full variable domain (rest looked up from reference TRBV18 and TRBJ1-2): NAGVMQNPRHLVRRRGQEARLRCSPMKGHSHVYWYRQLPEEGLKFMVYLQKENIIDESGMPKERFSAEFPKEGPSILRIQQVVRGDSAAYFCASSPLVPPGGYGYTFGSGTRLTVV.

This clonotype has only a few counts. This chain uses TRBV12-3 or TRBV12-4 with TRBJ1-1, with TRBD1 matching 8 bases. With V trimmed by 5 bases and J by 4 bases, 3 bases remained unmatched. The CDR3 sequence is 13 residues long. The CDR3 here is CASSATGVTEAFF. The CDR3, as DNA: TGTGCCAGCAGTGCGACAGGGGTCACTGAAGCTTTCTTT.

The chain is built from TRBV29-1 and TRBJ2-3, with 9 bases matching TRBD2. The ends lost 4 bases at V and 4 bases at J; junction bases unmatched: 6. This CDR3 comprises 14 residues. Germline V gene lookup returns CDR1 SQVTM and CDR2 ANQGSEA. The CDR3 nucleotides are TGCAGCGTTGTAGTAGCGGGAGTGGCAGATACGCAGTATTTT. Translating it yields CSVVVAGVADTQYF.

V and J are TRBV20-1 and TRBJ2-3; TRBD2 agrees at 9 bases. J lost 6 bases, V lost 0 bases, and 10 bases had no gene match. Per germline, CDR1 DFQATT and CDR2 SNEGSKA (reference sequence). This CDR3 comprises 16 residues. The CDR3 reads CSARDLLAGVRDTQYF. The CDR3 coding sequence is TGCAGTGCTAGAGACCTCTTAGCGGGAGTCAGGGATACGCAGTATTTT.

The gene calls are TRBV15 and TRBJ2-1; perhaps TRBD2 as D (5 bases). This CDR3 has 13 amino acids. Germline loops: CDR1 LNHNV, CDR2 YYDKDF (reference sequence). The V gene lost 5 bases and the J gene lost 10 bases, with 15 bases spanning the gap. CDR3: CATSPGRTLEQFF. The CDR3 coding sequence is TGTGCCACCAGCCCCGGACGGACTCTCGAGCAGTTCTTC.

The rearrangement links TRBV14 to TRBJ2-1, with 7 bases matching TRBD2. CDR3 length equals 15 residues. Germline V gene sequence: CDR1 SGHDN, CDR2 FVKESK. The junction had 8 bases not matched to a gene; V was cut back by 4 bases and J by 5 bases. Written as DNA, the CDR3 is TGTGCCAGCAGCCCGGCGGGAGCGGGTAACAATGAGCAGTTCTTC. Its translation: CASSPAGAGNNEQFF.

CDR3 sequence reads: CASSLASWSDTQYF. The CDR3 nucleotides read TGTGCCAGCAGCTTAGCGTCGTGGTCAGATACGCAGTATTTT. The V gene is TRBV7-9, the J gene TRBJ2-3; D not certain. CDR1 is SEHNR, CDR2 FQNEAQ, per germline (reference sequence). The germline V and J ends were trimmed by 0 bases and 4 bases, with 8 bases remaining between them. This CDR3 has 14 residues.